The rows below give T cell receptor beta chains drawn from one sample of a study of control samples from healthy donors and cancer patients. Assay used: immunoSEQ multiplex PCR; TCRdb lists only in-frame clones, some missing. Altogether fewer than 500,000 clones are present, about 93% being singletons, with the ten largest covering 5% to 8%. The sequenced material came from PBMCs. These receptors were obtained from a man aged 35 to 55 with head and neck cancer. CDR3s include the opening cysteine and the closing phenylalanine or tryptophan. The order of the fields is D gene, clone size, V gene, J gene, CDR3 protein, CDR3 DNA. A D gene is named only where the DNA matches it firmly. Clone size is given for some rows only: seen once, a few or many times, or a class if the clone is expanded.

d_gene: NA
abundance: NA
v_gene: TRBV5-4
j_gene: TRBJ2-5
CDR3aa: CASSLGGGGRGETQYF
CDR3nt: TGTGCCAGCAGCTTGGGGGGCGGGGGCCGTGGGGAGACCCAGTACTTC

d_gene: TRBD2
abundance: NA
v_gene: TRBV18
j_gene: TRBJ2-1
CDR3aa: CASSRASGSKDEQFF
CDR3nt: TGTGCCAGCTCACGCGCTAGCGGGAGTAAGGATGAGCAGTTCTTC

d_gene: NA
abundance: NA
v_gene: TRBV5-1
j_gene: TRBJ1-2
CDR3aa: CASSPDSNFNYGYTF
CDR3nt: TGCGCCAGCAGCCCAGACAGCAACTTTAACTATGGCTACACCTTC

d_gene: NA
abundance: NA
v_gene: TRBV5-1
j_gene: TRBJ2-7
CDR3aa: CASSLDGQSTGVGYEQYF
CDR3nt: TGCGCCAGCAGCTTGGATGGACAATCGACGGGAGTGGGCTACGAGCAGTACTTC

d_gene: TRBD1
abundance: NA
v_gene: TRBV6-4
j_gene: TRBJ2-1
CDR3aa: CASSDSGTGYNEQFF
CDR3nt: TGTGCCAGCAGTGACTCGGGGACAGGTTACAATGAGCAGTTCTTC

d_gene: TRBD1
abundance: NA
v_gene: TRBV18
j_gene: TRBJ1-1
CDR3aa: CASSPGQGETEAFF
CDR3nt: TGTGCCAGCTCACCAGGACAGGGGGAAACTGAAGCTTTCTTT

d_gene: NA
abundance: NA
v_gene: TRBV4-2
j_gene: TRBJ2-2
CDR3aa: CASSQDASTGELFF
CDR3nt: TGTGCCAGCAGCCAAGACGCGAGCACCGGGGAGCTGTTTTTT

d_gene: NA
abundance: NA
v_gene: TRBV9
j_gene: TRBJ2-2
CDR3aa: CASSPVDSFGGELFF
CDR3nt: TGTGCCAGCAGCCCGGTGGACTCTTTTGGCGGGGAGCTGTTTTTT

d_gene: TRBD1
abundance: once
v_gene: TRBV28
j_gene: TRBJ1-2
CDR3aa: CASSLRAGGVAYGYTF
CDR3nt: TGTGCCAGCAGTTTACGCGCAGGGGGAGTAGCCTATGGCTACACCTTC

d_gene: NA
abundance: NA
v_gene: TRBV24-1
j_gene: TRBJ1-4
CDR3aa: CATSAGEKLFF
CDR3nt: TGTGCCACCAGTGCGGGGGAAAAACTGTTTTTT

d_gene: NA
abundance: NA
v_gene: TRBV5-3
j_gene: TRBJ1-4
CDR3aa: CARSFGVRGRRDATNEKLFF
CDR3nt: TGTGCCAGAAGCTTCGGTGTACGAGGGAGAAGAGATGCAACTAATGAAAAACTGTTTTTT

d_gene: TRBD1
abundance: NA
v_gene: TRBV28
j_gene: TRBJ1-5
CDR3aa: CASTLWTGTNQPQHF
CDR3nt: TGTGCCAGCACTCTTTGGACAGGCACAAATCAGCCCCAGCATTTT

d_gene: TRBD1
abundance: NA
v_gene: TRBV5-6
j_gene: TRBJ1-2
CDR3aa: CASSLVGGSGYTF
CDR3nt: TGTGCCAGCAGCTTGGTAGGGGGCAGTGGCTACACCTTC

d_gene: NA
abundance: NA
v_gene: TRBV5-6
j_gene: TRBJ1-2
CDR3aa: CASSLSQGPYTF
CDR3nt: TGTGCCAGCAGCTTGAGTCAAGGCCCCTACACCTTC

d_gene: NA
abundance: NA
v_gene: TRBV18
j_gene: TRBJ1-2
CDR3aa: CASSASRDRYGYTF
CDR3nt: TGTGCCAGCTCGGCGTCGAGGGATAGGTATGGCTACACCTTC

d_gene: TRBD1
abundance: few
v_gene: TRBV19
j_gene: TRBJ1-5
CDR3aa: CASSPTGDSNQPQHF
CDR3nt: TGTGCCAGTAGCCCGACAGGGGATAGCAATCAGCCCCAGCATTTT

d_gene: NA
abundance: NA
v_gene: TRBV29-1
j_gene: TRBJ1-5
CDR3aa: CSVVNSNQPQHF
CDR3nt: TGCAGCGTTGTGAATAGCAATCAGCCCCAGCATTTT

d_gene: TRBD2
abundance: NA
v_gene: TRBV12-3/TRBV12-4
j_gene: TRBJ2-7
CDR3aa: CASSYGVAGQIYF
CDR3nt: TGTGCCAGCAGTTATGGAGTAGCGGGCCAAATTTACTTC

d_gene: TRBD1
abundance: NA
v_gene: TRBV25-1
j_gene: TRBJ2-5
CDR3aa: CATSGTGDAWETQYF
CDR3nt: TGTGCCACCAGTGGAACAGGGGATGCCTGGGAGACCCAGTACTTC

d_gene: TRBD1
abundance: NA
v_gene: TRBV9
j_gene: TRBJ2-2
CDR3aa: CASSLEDRVNTGELFF
CDR3nt: TGTGCCAGCAGCCTGGAGGACAGGGTGAACACCGGGGAGCTGTTTTTT